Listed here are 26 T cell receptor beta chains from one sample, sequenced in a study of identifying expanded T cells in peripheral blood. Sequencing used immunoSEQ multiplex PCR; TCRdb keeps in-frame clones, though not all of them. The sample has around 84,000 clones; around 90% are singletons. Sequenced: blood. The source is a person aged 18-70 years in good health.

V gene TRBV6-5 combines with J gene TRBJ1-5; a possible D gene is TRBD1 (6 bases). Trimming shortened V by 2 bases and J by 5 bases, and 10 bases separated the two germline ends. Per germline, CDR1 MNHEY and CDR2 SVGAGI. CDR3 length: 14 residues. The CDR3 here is CASSYRGAHQPQHF. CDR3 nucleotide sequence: TGTGCCAGCAGTTACCGGGGGGCGCATCAGCCCCAGCATTTT.

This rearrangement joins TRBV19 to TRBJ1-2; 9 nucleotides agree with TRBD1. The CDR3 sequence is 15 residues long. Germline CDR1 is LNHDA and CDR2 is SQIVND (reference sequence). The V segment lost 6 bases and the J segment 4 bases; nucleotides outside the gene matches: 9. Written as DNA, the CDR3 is TGTGCCAGTAGAGCAGGGACAGGGATTTCCTATGGCTACACCTTC. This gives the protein CASRAGTGISYGYTF.

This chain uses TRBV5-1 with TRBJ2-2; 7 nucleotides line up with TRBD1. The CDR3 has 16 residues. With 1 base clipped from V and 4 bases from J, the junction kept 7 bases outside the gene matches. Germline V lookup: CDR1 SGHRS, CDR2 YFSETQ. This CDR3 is CASSLSGDSSTGELFF. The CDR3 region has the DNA TGCGCCAGCAGCTTGTCCGGGGACAGCTCCACCGGGGAGCTGTTTTTT.

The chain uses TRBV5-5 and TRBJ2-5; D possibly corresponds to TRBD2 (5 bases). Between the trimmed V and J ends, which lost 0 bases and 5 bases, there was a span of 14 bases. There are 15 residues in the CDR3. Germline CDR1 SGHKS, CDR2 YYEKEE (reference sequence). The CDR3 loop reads CASSLAEGRGETQYF. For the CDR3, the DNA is TGTGCCAGCAGCTTGGCAGAGGGCCGCGGGGAGACCCAGTACTTC.

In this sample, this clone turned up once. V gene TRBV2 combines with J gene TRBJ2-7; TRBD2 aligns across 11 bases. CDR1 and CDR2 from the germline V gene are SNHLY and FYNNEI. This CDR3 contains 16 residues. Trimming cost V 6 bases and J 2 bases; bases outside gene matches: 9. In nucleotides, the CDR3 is TGTGCCAGCAGAAAAGGGACTAGCGGAGACCCCTACGAGCAGTACTTC. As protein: CASRKGTSGDPYEQYF.

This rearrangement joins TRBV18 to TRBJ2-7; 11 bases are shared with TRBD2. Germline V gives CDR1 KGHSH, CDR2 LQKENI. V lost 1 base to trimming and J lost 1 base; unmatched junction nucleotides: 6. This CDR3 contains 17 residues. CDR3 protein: CASSPLLAGGSSYEQYF. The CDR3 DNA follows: TGTGCCAGCTCACCACTTCTAGCGGGGGGAAGTTCCTACGAGCAGTACTTC.

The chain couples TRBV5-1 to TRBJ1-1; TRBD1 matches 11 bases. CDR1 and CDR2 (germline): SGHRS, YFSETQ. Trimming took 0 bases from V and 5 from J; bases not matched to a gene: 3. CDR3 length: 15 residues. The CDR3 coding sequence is TGCGCCAGCAGCTTGGGGACAGGGGGCTTTACTGAAGCTTTCTTT. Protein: CASSLGTGGFTEAFF.

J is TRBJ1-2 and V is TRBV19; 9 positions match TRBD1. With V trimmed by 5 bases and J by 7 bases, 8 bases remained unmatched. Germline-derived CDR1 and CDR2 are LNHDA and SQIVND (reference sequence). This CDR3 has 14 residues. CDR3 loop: CASSPQQGAVGYTF. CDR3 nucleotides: TGTGCCAGTAGTCCCCAACAGGGGGCGGTTGGCTACACCTTC. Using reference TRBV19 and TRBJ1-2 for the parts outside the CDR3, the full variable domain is DGGITQSPKYLFRKEGQNVTLSCEQNLNHDAMYWYRQDPGQGLRLIYYSQIVNDFQKGDIAEGYSVSREKKESFPLTVTSAQKNPTAFYLCASSPQQGAVGYTFGSGTRLTVV.

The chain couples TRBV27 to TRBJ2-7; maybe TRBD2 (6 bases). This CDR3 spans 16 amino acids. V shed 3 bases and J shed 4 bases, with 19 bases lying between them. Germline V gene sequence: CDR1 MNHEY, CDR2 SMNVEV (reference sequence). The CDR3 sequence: CASSLGLLERVYEQYF. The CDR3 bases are TGTGCCAGCAGTTTGGGCCTGTTGGAGCGGGTGTACGAGCAGTACTTC.

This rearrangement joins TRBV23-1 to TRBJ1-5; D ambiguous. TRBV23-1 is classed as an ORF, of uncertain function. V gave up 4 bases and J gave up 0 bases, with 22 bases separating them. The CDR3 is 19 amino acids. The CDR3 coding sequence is TGCGCCAGCAGTCCCCAACCTCGTGACTCCTGTGGTAGCAATCAGCCCCAGCATTTT. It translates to CASSPQPRDSCGSNQPQHF.

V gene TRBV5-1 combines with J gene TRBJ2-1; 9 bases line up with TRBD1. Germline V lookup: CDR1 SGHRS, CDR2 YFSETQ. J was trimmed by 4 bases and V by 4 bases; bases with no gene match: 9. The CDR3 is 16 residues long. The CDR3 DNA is TGCGCCAGCAGCCCATTCGGACAGGGGACGTACAATGAGCAGTTCTTC. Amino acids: CASSPFGQGTYNEQFF.

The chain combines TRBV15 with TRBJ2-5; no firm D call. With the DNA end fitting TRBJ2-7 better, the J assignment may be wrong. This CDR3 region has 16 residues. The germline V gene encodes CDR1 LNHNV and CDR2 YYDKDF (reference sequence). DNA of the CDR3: TGTGCCACCAGCAGTTTATCCCGGCAGGCCAACTACGAGCAGTACTTC. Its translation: CATSSLSRQANYEQYF.

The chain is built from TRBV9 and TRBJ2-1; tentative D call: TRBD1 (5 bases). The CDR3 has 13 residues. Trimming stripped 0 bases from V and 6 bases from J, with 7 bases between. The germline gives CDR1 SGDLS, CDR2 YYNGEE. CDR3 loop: CASSVGTTNEQFF. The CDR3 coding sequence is TGTGCCAGCAGCGTAGGGACAACCAATGAGCAGTTCTTC.

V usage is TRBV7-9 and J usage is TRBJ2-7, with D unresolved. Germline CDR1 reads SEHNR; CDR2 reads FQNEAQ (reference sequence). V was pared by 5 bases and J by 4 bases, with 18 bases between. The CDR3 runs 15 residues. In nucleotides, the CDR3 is TGTGCCAGCAGCCCCGCTCTGGGAAGCTGGTACGAGCAGTACTTC. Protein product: CASSPALGSWYEQYF.

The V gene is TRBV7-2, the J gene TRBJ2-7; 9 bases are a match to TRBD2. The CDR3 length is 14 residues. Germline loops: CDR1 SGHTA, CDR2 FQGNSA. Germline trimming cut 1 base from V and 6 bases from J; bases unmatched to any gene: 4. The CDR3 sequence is CASSLVGSGSEQYF. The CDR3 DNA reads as TGTGCCAGCAGCTTAGTAGGTAGCGGGAGCGAGCAGTACTTC. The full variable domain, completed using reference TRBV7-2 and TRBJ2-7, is GAGVSQSPSNKVTEKGKDVELRCDPISGHTALYWYRQSLGQGLEFLIYFQGNSAPDKSGLPSDRFSAERTGGSVSTLTIQRTQQEDSAVYLCASSLVGSGSEQYFGPGTRLTVT.

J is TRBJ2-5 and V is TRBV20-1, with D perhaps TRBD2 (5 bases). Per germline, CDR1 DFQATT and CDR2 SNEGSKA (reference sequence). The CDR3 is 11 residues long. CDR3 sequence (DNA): TGCAGCGCTTCGGAGGTCGGAGCCCCTTACTTC. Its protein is CSASEVGAPYF.

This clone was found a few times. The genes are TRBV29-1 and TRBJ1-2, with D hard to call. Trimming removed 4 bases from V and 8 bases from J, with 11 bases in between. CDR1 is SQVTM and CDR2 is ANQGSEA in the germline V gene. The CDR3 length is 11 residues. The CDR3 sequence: CSVVLGRGYTF. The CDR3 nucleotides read TGCAGCGTTGTCCTAGGGAGGGGCTACACCTTC.

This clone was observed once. The CDR3 DNA is TGTGCCAGCAGCTTAAATCTCAAGATCTCTGGAAACACCATATATTTT. Amino acid sequence: CASSLNLKISGNTIYF. This chain connects TRBV7-9 to TRBJ1-3; D call uncertain. Trimming stripped 2 bases from V and 0 bases from J, with 11 bases between. Germline CDR1 and CDR2: SEHNR and FQNEAQ (reference sequence). This CDR3 contains 16 residues.

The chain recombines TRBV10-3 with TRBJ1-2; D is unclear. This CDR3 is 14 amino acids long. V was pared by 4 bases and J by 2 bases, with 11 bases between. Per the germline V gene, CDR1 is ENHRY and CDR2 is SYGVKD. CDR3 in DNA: TGTGCCATCAGTGGGGTAGCGGAGAACTATGGCTACACCTTC. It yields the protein CAISGVAENYGYTF.

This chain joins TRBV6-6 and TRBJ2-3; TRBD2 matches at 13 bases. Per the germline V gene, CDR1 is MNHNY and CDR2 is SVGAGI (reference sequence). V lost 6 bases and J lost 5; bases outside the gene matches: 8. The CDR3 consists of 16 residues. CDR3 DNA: TGTGCCAGCAGGGAACTAGCGGGGGGGCCGCGAGATACGCAGTATTTT. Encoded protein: CASRELAGGPRDTQYF.

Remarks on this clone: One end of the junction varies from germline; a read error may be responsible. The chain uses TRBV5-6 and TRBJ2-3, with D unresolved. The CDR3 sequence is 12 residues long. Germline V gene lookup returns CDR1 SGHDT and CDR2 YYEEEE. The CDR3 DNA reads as TGTGCCAGCAGCTTGGTGGCTACCTCGGTGAATTTT. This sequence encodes CASSLVATSVNF.

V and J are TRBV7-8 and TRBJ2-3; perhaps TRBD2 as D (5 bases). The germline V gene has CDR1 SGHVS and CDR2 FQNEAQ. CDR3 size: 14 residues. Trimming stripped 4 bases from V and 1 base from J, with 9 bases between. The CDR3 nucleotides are TGTGCCAGCAGCTCAGGACTTGGCACAGATACGCAGTATTTT. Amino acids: CASSSGLGTDTQYF. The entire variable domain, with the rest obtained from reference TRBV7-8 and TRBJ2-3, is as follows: GAGVSQSPRYKVAKRGQDVALRCDPISGHVSLFWYQQALGQGPEFLTYFQNEAQLDKSGLPSDRFFAERPEGSVSTLKIQRTQQEDSAVYLCASSSGLGTDTQYFGPGTRLTVL.

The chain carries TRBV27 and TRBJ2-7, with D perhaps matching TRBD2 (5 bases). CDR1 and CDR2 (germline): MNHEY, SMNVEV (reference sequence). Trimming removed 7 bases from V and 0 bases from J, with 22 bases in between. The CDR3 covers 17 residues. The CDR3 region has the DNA TGTGCCAGCACTCCACGAGGGCCTATCCGTGGCTCCTACGAGCAGTACTTC. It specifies CASTPRGPIRGSYEQYF.

The CDR3 nucleotides are TGCGCCAGCAGCCAGGAAAGATTTGGGACAGGGTTTGGCTACACCTTC. This encodes CASSQERFGTGFGYTF. The chain recombines TRBV4-3 with TRBJ1-2; 9 positions match TRBD1. CDR1 LGHNA and CDR2 YSLEER come from the germline V gene. This CDR3 comprises 16 residues. With V trimmed by 3 bases and J by 7 bases, 12 bases remained unmatched.

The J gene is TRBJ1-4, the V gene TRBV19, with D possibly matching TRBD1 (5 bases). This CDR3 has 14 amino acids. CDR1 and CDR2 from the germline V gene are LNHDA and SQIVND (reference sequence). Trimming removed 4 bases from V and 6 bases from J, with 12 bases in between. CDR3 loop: CASSNRQGHEKLFF. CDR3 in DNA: TGTGCCAGTAGTAATCGCCAGGGTCATGAAAAACTGTTTTTT.

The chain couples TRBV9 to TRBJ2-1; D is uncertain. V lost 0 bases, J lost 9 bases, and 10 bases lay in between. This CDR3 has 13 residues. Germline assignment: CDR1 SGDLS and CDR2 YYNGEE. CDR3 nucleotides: TGTGCCAGCAGCGTAGGAGGAAGTACTGAGCAGTTCTTC. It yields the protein CASSVGGSTEQFF.